The present entry profiles one T cell receptor beta chain with its context. The antigen is unknown. V was shortened by 4 bases and J by 3 bases, with 16 bases between the two germline ends. Germline V lookup: CDR1 MDHEN, CDR2 SYDVKM. This CDR3 comprises 16 residues. This sample is drawn from a study of OX40 agonist ivuxolimab in advanced cancers. Study information: Prior therapy, whether anti-PD-1, anti-PD-L1 or anti-CTLA-4, was allowed, and 35% to 40% had some. Among those treated, three patients had partial responses, one with hepatocellular carcinoma and two with cutaneous melanoma. Broader study findings: Normalized T-cell clonal expansion was also low in a subset of nonresponders.

Clones were read by immunoSEQ multiplex PCR, and TCRdb kept only the in-frame ones, dropping some. The sample shows under 90,000 clones, around 87% of them seen only once. The receptor's source is an adult with an advanced solid tumor such as melanoma, head and neck, liver or kidney cancer. The specimen comprised CD4+ or CD8+ T cells sorted from blood, sampled in a trial of the OX40 agonist ivuxolimab. The chain employs TRBV28 and TRBJ2-1, with D tentatively TRBD1 or TRBD2 (6 bases each). The DNA for the CDR3 is TGTGCCAGCAGTTCACTACGAAAGGGGGGCTACAATGAGCAGTTCTTC. Amino acids: CASSSLRKGGYNEQFF.